This T cell receptor (beta chain) was identified during a study of OX40 agonist ivuxolimab in advanced cancers. Study at large: Dose-escalation cases comprised hepatocellular carcinoma, melanoma, renal cell or head and neck cancer. Allowance was made for prior anti-PD-1, anti-PD-L1 or anti-CTLA-4 therapy, and 40% to 45% had some. The study reported partial responses in three patients: one hepatocellular carcinoma, two cutaneous melanoma.

As concerns this clone: Its antigen remains unknown.

Germline V CDR1 and CDR2: MNHNS, SASEGT. V trimming: 3 bases; J trimming: 6 bases; junction bases outside the gene matches: 8. The CDR3 consists of 16 residues. Points from the study as a whole: On average, a greater number of expanded clones characterised CD8+ T cells relative to CD4+.

Using immunoSEQ multiplex PCR, the repertoire was profiled, and TCRdb retains in-frame clones only, with some absent. This table holds under 95,000 clones, more than 70% found once. The receptor's source is an adult with an advanced solid tumor such as melanoma, head and neck, liver or kidney cancer. This rearrangement joins TRBV6-1 to TRBJ1-5; 10 bases align to TRBD1. Here the sequenced sample was CD4+ or CD8+ T cells sorted from blood, taken in a trial of the OX40 agonist ivuxolimab. CDR3 sequence reads: CASSDPRTGGVQPQHF. The CDR3, as DNA: TGTGCCAGCAGTGACCCAAGGACAGGGGGGGTTCAGCCCCAGCATTTT.